Listed below are T cell receptor beta chains from one sample, sequenced in a study of blood T cell repertoires in COVID-19. Measured with immunoSEQ multiplex PCR; TCRdb has only the in-frame clones, and not every one. The table includes hundreds of thousands of clones, 87% detected once. The sequenced sample was peripheral blood. The receptors originated from a woman aged 45-65 years with COVID-19, enrolled during active disease. Both conserved end residues are part of each CDR3. The order of the fields is D gene, J gene, V gene, clone size, CDR3 DNA, CDR3 protein. D genes are given only for firm matches. A clone size is listed for some rows: how often the clone was seen (once, few, many), or a class if it is expanded.

NA	TRBJ2-1	TRBV7-2	NA	TGTGCCAGCAGCGTGTCGAGGGGAGGTGAGCAGTTCTTC	CASSVSRGGEQFF
NA	TRBJ2-3	TRBV10-3	NA	TGTGCCATCAGCTTGGACTCCACCACAGATACGCAGTATTTT	CAISLDSTTDTQYF
NA	TRBJ1-5	TRBV5-1	NA	TGCGCCAGCAGCCGTGCGGGGGATATAGGTCAGCCCCAGCATTTT	CASSRAGDIGQPQHF
NA	TRBJ2-7	TRBV6-6	NA	TGTGCCAGCAGTTACGCCGGGACACCTTCCTACGAGCAGTACTTC	CASSYAGTPSYEQYF
NA	TRBJ2-3	TRBV7-9	NA	TGTGCCAGCAGCTTAGTAGCGGTAACCGACGATACGCAGTATTTT	CASSLVAVTDDTQYF
TRBD1	TRBJ1-5	TRBV7-2	NA	TGTGCCAGCAAAGCACAGGGGGAACTTAGCAATCAGCCCCAGCATTTT	CASKAQGELSNQPQHF
NA	TRBJ1-2	TRBV6-5	NA	TGTGCCAGCAGTCGTCCCCAGGGGCAAGGCTACACCTTC	CASSRPQGQGYTF
TRBD1	TRBJ1-2	TRBV7-2	NA	TGTGCCAGCAGCTCGGACAGGGATTACGGCTACACCTTC	CASSSDRDYGYTF
NA	TRBJ2-1	TRBV4-3	few	TGCGCCAGCAGCCAAGAAAGGGGGGGTAGTAAGTACAATGAGCAGTTCTTC	CASSQERGGSKYNEQFF
NA	TRBJ2-7	TRBV7-8	NA	TGTGCCAGCAGCTTATTGGCTAGCGCGACCTACGAGCAGTACTTC	CASSLLASATYEQYF
NA	TRBJ1-1	TRBV2	few	TGTGCCAGCAGTGTTAGTGCAGGGAAGGGGAAAGCTGAAGCTTTCTTT	CASSVSAGKGKAEAFF
NA	TRBJ1-6	TRBV4-3	NA	TGCGCCAGCAGCCAAGATTCGCAGGGCTATAATTCACCCCTCCACTTT	CASSQDSQGYNSPLHF
TRBD2	TRBJ2-3	TRBV19	NA	TGTGCCAGTAGTATTGGAAGCGGACTAGCGGGAGGGCCCCAGTATTTT	CASSIGSGLAGGPQYF
NA	TRBJ1-5	TRBV30	NA	TGTGCCTGGAGTAGACTAAACGGCCAGCCCCAGCATTTT	CAWSRLNGQPQHF
TRBD1	TRBJ2-7	TRBV27	NA	TGTGCCAGCAGTTTGGGGACAGGGGCAGGCTACGAGCAGTACTTC	CASSLGTGAGYEQYF
NA	TRBJ1-3	TRBV7-2	NA	TGTGCCAGCAGCAGTAGAGGGGGTCCTGGAAACACCATATATTTT	CASSSRGGPGNTIYF
TRBD2	TRBJ2-7	TRBV5-1	NA	TGCGCCAGCAGCGTTGCACTAGGGCGGGGGGCCGAGCAGTACTTC	CASSVALGRGAEQYF
NA	TRBJ1-2	TRBV7-2	NA	TGTGCCAGCAGCCCCTCCTTCCAGGAAGTCCTCTTC	CASSPSFQEVLF
NA	TRBJ1-3	TRBV27	once	TGTGCCAGCAGTCCTGATCTTCGGTTATCAGGAAACACCATATATTTT	CASSPDLRLSGNTIYF
TRBD1	TRBJ1-6	TRBV28	once	TGTGCCAGCAGTCCTCCAGGGGGCGGGTCACCCCTCCACTTT	CASSPPGGGSPLHF
NA	TRBJ2-5	TRBV29-1	NA	TGCAGCGTTGGGCAGGGGACGGGTGAGACCCAGTACTTC	CSVGQGTGETQYF
TRBD1	TRBJ1-4	TRBV7-9	NA	TGTGCCAGCAGCTTTGGGGACAGGGTAGCCGAAAAACTGTTTTTT	CASSFGDRVAEKLFF
TRBD2	TRBJ2-1	TRBV4-3	NA	TGCGCCAGCAGCCAAGTTCCAGTTGGCGGGAGCTCCTACAATGAGCAGTTCTTC	CASSQVPVGGSSYNEQFF
TRBD2	TRBJ2-7	TRBV10-2	NA	TGCGCCAGTCGGGAGGGCGACGAGCAGTACTTC	CASREGDEQYF
NA	TRBJ2-5	TRBV6-5	NA	TGTGCCAGCAGTTACCCAGGGGTAGGAGAGACCCAGTACTTC	CASSYPGVGETQYF
NA	TRBJ1-1	TRBV6-2/TRBV6-3	NA	TGTGCCAGCAGTTACCCGATGCTCAGGGATCAAGCTTTCTTT	CASSYPMLRDQAFF
TRBD1	TRBJ2-1	TRBV28	NA	TGTGCCAGCAGTTCAGGACAGGGCTGGAGTGAGCAGTTCTTC	CASSSGQGWSEQFF
TRBD2	TRBJ2-3	TRBV11-2	NA	TGTGCCAGCAGCCAACGGACTAGCGGGAGAAAGGATACGCAGTATTTT	CASSQRTSGRKDTQYF
NA	TRBJ1-4	TRBV5-1	NA	TGCGCCAGCAGGTCTACAGGGACAACTAATGAAAAACTGTTTTTT	CASRSTGTTNEKLFF
NA	TRBJ2-1	TRBV12-3/TRBV12-4	NA	TGTGCCAGCAGTTTGAACCGCGTTAATGAGCAGTTCTTC	CASSLNRVNEQFF
NA	TRBJ2-5	TRBV2	NA	TGTGCCAGCAAAAGGGGCGTCGCAGAGACCCAGTACTTC	CASKRGVAETQYF
NA	TRBJ2-2	TRBV11-2	once	TGTGCCAGCAGCCTCCACACCGGGGAGCTGTTTTTT	CASSLHTGELFF
NA	TRBJ1-2	TRBV5-5	NA	TGTGCCAGCAGCTTATACGAAACGGGCTATGGCTACACCTTC	CASSLYETGYGYTF
TRBD1	TRBJ1-2	TRBV18	NA	TGTGCCAGCTCACCGGACAGGGTCAACGTCTATGGCTACACCTTC	CASSPDRVNVYGYTF
NA	TRBJ1-1	TRBV15	once	TGTGCCACCAGCAGAGATAGGTCCCGGGCGGGGAACACTGAAGCTTTCTTT	CATSRDRSRAGNTEAFF
TRBD2	TRBJ2-1	TRBV4-1	NA	TGCGCCAGCAGCCTAGGGACTATCCCCTACAATGAGCAGTTCTTC	CASSLGTIPYNEQFF
TRBD2	TRBJ2-5	TRBV27	NA	TGTGCCAGCAGGGGGACTAGCGGGAGAAAGACCCAGTACTTC	CASRGTSGRKTQYF
TRBD1	TRBJ2-7	TRBV20-1	NA	TGCAGTGCTAGTGATCCGTTGGACAGGGGGAAGTTTTCCTACGAGCAGTACTTC	CSASDPLDRGKFSYEQYF
TRBD1	TRBJ1-1	TRBV19	once	TGTGCCAGTAGTAAGCCAGGGGGCTACACTGAAGCTTTCTTT	CASSKPGGYTEAFF
TRBD2	TRBJ2-3	TRBV5-1	NA	TGCGCCAGCAGCTCCTACGGACTAGCGGGAGACGGAGATACGCAGTATTTT	CASSSYGLAGDGDTQYF
TRBD1	TRBJ1-4	TRBV7-9	once	TGTGCCAGCAGTCAAGACAGGGGCGGTGGAAATGAAAAACTGTTTTTT	CASSQDRGGGNEKLFF
TRBD2	TRBJ2-7	TRBV27	NA	TGTGCCAGCAGTTTAAAGTCCGACAGCGGGATTTACGAGCAGTACTTC	CASSLKSDSGIYEQYF
TRBD2	TRBJ2-5	TRBV5-4	NA	TGTGCCAGCAGCTCGGGACTAGAAGGCCAAGAGACCCAGTACTTC	CASSSGLEGQETQYF
TRBD2	TRBJ2-3	TRBV5-4	few	TGTGCCAGCAGCTTAAATCTTCAGCGGGAGAAAGATACGCAGTATTTT	CASSLNLQREKDTQYF
TRBD2	TRBJ2-7	TRBV10-3	NA	TGTGCCATCAGTGAGCAGACCGGGACTAGCGACATCTACGAGCAGTACTTC	CAISEQTGTSDIYEQYF
TRBD1	TRBJ1-1	TRBV5-1	NA	TGCGCCAGCAGCCCTACAGGGGCACGGACTGAAGCTTTCTTT	CASSPTGARTEAFF
TRBD1	TRBJ2-5	TRBV18	NA	TGTGCCAGCTCACCACCGGGGTCAGGGGGCGCCGAGACCCAGTACTTC	CASSPPGSGGAETQYF
TRBD2	TRBJ2-5	TRBV5-4	NA	TGTGCCAGCAGCTCCGGGACTAAACACCAAGAGACCCAGTACTTC	CASSSGTKHQETQYF
NA	TRBJ2-2	TRBV7-9	NA	TGTGCCAGCAGCTTAGCCACGTGGGTAGGGGCCAGGGAGCTGTTTTTT	CASSLATWVGARELFF
NA	TRBJ1-2	TRBV7-2	few	TGTGCCAGCAGCTTATTTCGGGATTCTAACTATGGCTACACCTTC	CASSLFRDSNYGYTF
TRBD1	TRBJ1-3	TRBV4-2	NA	TGTGCCAGCAGCCAAACGGGACAGGGGATCTCTGGAAACACCATATATTTT	CASSQTGQGISGNTIYF
TRBD2	TRBJ2-3	TRBV5-4	NA	TGTGCCAGCAGCCTGAGCGGGGCAACAGATACGCAGTATTTT	CASSLSGATDTQYF
TRBD2	TRBJ2-1	TRBV5-1	NA	TGCGCCAGCAGCCTGGGGACTAGCGGGATTACCTACAATGAGCAGTTCTTC	CASSLGTSGITYNEQFF
TRBD1	TRBJ1-1	TRBV5-8	few	TGTGCCAGCAGCTTGCCGACAGGGTGGGGTTTTAAAGACACTGAAGCTTTCTTT	CASSLPTGWGFKDTEAFF
TRBD2	TRBJ2-3	TRBV5-1	NA	TGCGCCAGCGGTAATCCGGGACTAGCGGGGTCGGGAGCAGATACGCAGTATTTT	CASGNPGLAGSGADTQYF
NA	TRBJ2-3	TRBV19	once	TGTGCCAGTAGTATAGGTCAGGGGGGAGATACGCAGTATTTT	CASSIGQGGDTQYF
NA	TRBJ2-7	TRBV14	once	TGTGCCAGCAGCCAACTCGAGTACGAGCAGTACTTC	CASSQLEYEQYF
NA	TRBJ1-2	TRBV6-5	NA	TGTGCCATGGGGCCTCATGGCTACACCTTC	CAMGPHGYTF